This T cell receptor beta chain was sequenced for a study of response to subunit inactivated influenza vaccine. This clonotype was seen more than once but under ten times. The CDR3 runs to 12 residues. CDR1 is DFQATT and CDR2 is SNEGSKA in the germline V gene (reference sequence). V was cut by 5 bases and J by 1 base, with 8 bases left in between. TCRdb redid the calling of the RT-PCR reads with MiXCR, one entry per CDR3 protein. In the table there are 550,000 to 800,000 distinct CDR3 sequences, 14% of which are singletons. This TCR was recovered from a man aged 45-60 years who received an inactivated influenza vaccine. J is TRBJ2-5 and V is TRBV20-1; possibly TRBD2 for D (5 bases). Source: PBMCs from blood, taken approximately 15 days before vaccination. CDR3 DNA sequence: TGCAGTGCTGCCCGGGGCCAAGAGACCCAGTACTTC. Encoded protein: CSAARGQETQYF.